This T cell receptor beta chain derives from a study of T cell repertoires in aging, cancer and after chemotherapy. Looking at the study overall: Glioblastoma patients receiving temozolomide-based therapy gave paired samples before and after chemotherapy. The whole study produced a dataset of around 8.4 million TCR reads. Overall study findings and caveats: Age-matched healthy donors had significantly more diverse, less clonal blood TCR repertoires than untreated cancer patients.

Peripheral blood genomic DNA, not sorted cells or RNA, was the template. Germline loops: CDR1 LGHNA, CDR2 YNFKEQ. Losses at the gene ends were 3 bases for V and 9 bases for J; bases not matched to a gene: 16. There are 17 residues in the CDR3. As concerns this clonotype: Its antigen remains unidentified.

A mixed TRB-A/B primer pool amplified rearranged TRB by multiplex touch-down PCR. Via MiXCR, TCRdb re-called the multiplex PCR reads, giving one row per CDR3 protein. Of about a thousand distinct CDR3 sequences listed, less than 20% were seen once; the top ten hold approximately 10%. What was sequenced was blood. This clonotype originated in a human donor with a solid tumor. The chain recombines TRBV4-2 with TRBJ2-1, with 8 nucleotides matching TRBD2. Here the CDR3 DNA reads TGTGCCAGCAGCCAGGAGGGACTAGTTCTACCCCGGGGTGAGCAGTTCTTC. Translating it yields CASSQEGLVLPRGEQFF.